This TCR beta chain was obtained from a study of T cells in Graves' hyperthyroidism and ophthalmopathy. This CDR3 is 15 amino acids long. Deletions cut 1 base from V and 2 bases from J, with 9 bases between. Template material for amplifying TCR beta CDR3 regions consisted of RNA transcripts. The primer set for the first-round RT-PCR of the TCR CDR3 was HTBI. Using its own MiXCR run on the multiplex PCR reads, TCRdb lists one record per CDR3 protein. The table shows 480,000 or so distinct CDR3 sequences, with 46% occurring only once. Sequenced material: peripheral blood or thyroid tissue (not recorded which). V is TRBV12-3 or TRBV12-4 and J is TRBJ1-5, with D uncertain. This clonotype originated in an adult woman with Graves' disease, either hyperthyroidism or ophthalmopathy (not recorded which). CDR3 protein: CASSLGIVGNQPQHF. The CDR3 DNA follows: TGTGCCAGCAGTTTAGGGATCGTGGGCAATCAGCCCCAGCATTTT.